This T cell receptor (beta chain) was profiled in a study of T cell repertoires in cytomegalovirus infection. This clonotype was counted only a few times. Its antigen is undetermined. The CDR3 has 17 residues. V was pared by 3 bases and J by 4 bases, with 12 bases of the junction left unmatched. Germline-derived CDR1 and CDR2 are SGHVT and SQSDAQ. MiXCR, run by TCRdb on the reads, gives a single entry per CDR3 protein. The top ten clones hold 10% to 15% of a sample with more than 250,000 distinct CDR3 sequences, roughly 25% of them seen once. The chain links TRBV7-4 to TRBJ2-1, with 7 bases fitting TRBD2. Sample: cultured PBMCs, taken from culture after CMV antigen stimulation. The sequence was obtained from a human donor in good health (CMV status not recorded). Some clones in this sample may be carry-over from other donors' samples. The CDR3, as DNA: TGTGCCAGCAGCTTCCACCTCGGCGGGAGCACGTACAATGAGCAGTTCTTC. Translated, it gives CASSFHLGGSTYNEQFF.